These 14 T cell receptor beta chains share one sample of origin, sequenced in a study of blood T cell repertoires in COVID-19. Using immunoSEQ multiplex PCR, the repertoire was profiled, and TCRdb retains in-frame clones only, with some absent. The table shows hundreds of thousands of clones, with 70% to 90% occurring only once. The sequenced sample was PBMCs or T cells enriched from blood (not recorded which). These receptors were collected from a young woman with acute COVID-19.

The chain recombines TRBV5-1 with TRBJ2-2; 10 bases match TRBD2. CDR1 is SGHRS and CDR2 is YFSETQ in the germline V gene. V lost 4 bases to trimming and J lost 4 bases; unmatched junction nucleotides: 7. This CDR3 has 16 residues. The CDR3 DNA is TGCGCCAGCAGCCCCTCGACTAGCGGGCGCACCGGGGAGCTGTTTTTT. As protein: CASSPSTSGRTGELFF.

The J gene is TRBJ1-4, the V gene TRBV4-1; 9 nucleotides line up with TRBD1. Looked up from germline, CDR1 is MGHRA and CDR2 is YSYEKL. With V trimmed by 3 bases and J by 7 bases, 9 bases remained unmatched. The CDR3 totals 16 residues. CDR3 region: CASSQTPGQGGEKLFF. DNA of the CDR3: TGCGCCAGCAGCCAGACTCCGGGACAGGGAGGTGAAAAACTGTTTTTT.

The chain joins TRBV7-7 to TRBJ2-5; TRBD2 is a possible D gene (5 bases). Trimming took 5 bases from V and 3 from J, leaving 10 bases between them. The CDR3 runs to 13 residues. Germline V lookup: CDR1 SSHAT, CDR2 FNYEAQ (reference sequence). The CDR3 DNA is TGTGCCAGCAGCGCCGGGAAAAAAGAGACCCAGTACTTC. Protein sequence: CASSAGKKETQYF.

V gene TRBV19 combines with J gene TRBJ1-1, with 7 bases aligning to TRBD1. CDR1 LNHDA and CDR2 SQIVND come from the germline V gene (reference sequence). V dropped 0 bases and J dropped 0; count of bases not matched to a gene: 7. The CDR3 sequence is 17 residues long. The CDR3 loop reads CASSIEKGARVNTEAFF. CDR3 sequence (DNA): TGTGCCAGTAGTATAGAAAAGGGGGCAAGAGTGAACACTGAAGCTTTCTTT.

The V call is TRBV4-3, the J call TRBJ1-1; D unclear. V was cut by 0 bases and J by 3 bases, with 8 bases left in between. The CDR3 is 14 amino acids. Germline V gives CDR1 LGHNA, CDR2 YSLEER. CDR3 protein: CASSQDRRDTEAFF. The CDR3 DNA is TGCGCCAGCAGCCAAGATAGGAGAGACACTGAAGCTTTCTTT.

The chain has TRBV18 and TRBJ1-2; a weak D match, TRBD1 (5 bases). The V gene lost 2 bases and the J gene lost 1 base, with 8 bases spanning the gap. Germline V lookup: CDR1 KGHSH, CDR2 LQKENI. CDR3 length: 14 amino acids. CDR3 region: CASSPDSHNYGYTF. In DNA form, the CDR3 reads TGTGCCAGCTCACCAGACAGTCATAACTATGGCTACACCTTC.

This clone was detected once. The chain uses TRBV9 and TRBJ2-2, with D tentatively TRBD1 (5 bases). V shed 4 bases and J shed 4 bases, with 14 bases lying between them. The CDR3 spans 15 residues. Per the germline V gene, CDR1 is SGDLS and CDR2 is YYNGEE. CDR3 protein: CASSPEVGATGELFF. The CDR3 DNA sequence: TGTGCCAGCAGCCCAGAGGTTGGGGCCACCGGGGAGCTGTTTTTT.

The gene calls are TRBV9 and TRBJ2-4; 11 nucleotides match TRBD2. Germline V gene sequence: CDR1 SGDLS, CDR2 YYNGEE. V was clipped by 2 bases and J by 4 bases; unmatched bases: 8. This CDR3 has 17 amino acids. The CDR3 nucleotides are TGTGCCAGCAGCGTGCAACTAGCGGGAGCCGGGAAAAACATTCAGTACTTC. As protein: CASSVQLAGAGKNIQYF.

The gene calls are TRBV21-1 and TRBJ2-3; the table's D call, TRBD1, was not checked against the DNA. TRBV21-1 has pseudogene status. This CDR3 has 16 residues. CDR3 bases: TGTGCCAGCAGCAAAGTTCGGGACAGAAGCACAGATACGCAGTATTTT. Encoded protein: CASSKVRDRSTDTQYF.

CDR3 amino acids: CATSGGLAGVNTGELFF. The CDR3 DNA reads as TGTGCCACCAGTGGTGGACTAGCGGGGGTCAACACCGGGGAGCTGTTTTTT. The chain employs TRBV24-1 and TRBJ2-2; 13 bases are shared with TRBD2. Germline trimming cut 5 bases from V and 2 bases from J; bases unmatched to any gene: 4. The CDR3 has 17 amino acids. Germline CDR1 KGHDR, CDR2 SFDVKD.

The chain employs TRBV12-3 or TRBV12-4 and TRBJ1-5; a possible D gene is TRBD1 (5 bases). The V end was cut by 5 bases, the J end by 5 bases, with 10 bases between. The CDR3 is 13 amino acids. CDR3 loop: CASSLRQYQPQHF. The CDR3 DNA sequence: TGTGCCAGCAGTCTCAGACAGTATCAGCCCCAGCATTTT.

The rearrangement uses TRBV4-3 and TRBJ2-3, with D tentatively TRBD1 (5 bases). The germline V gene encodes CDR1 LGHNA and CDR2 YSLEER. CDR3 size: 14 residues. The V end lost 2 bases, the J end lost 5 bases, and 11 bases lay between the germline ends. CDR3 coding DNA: TGCGCCAGCAGCCAATCAGGGTACGGAGATACGCAGTATTTT. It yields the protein CASSQSGYGDTQYF.

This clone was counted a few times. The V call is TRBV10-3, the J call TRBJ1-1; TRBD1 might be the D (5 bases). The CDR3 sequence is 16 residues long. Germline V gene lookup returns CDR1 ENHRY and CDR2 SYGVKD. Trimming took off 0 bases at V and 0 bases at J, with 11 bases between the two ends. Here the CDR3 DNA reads TGTGCCATCAGTGAGTCTGAGACAGTGATGAACACTGAAGCTTTCTTT. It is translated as CAISESETVMNTEAFF.

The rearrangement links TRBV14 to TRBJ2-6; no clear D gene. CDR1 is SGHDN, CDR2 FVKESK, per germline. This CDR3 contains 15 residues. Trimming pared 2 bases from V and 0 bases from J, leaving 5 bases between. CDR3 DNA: TGTGCCAGCAGCCAACAACTCTCTGGGGCCAACGTCCTGACTTTC. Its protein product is CASSQQLSGANVLTF.